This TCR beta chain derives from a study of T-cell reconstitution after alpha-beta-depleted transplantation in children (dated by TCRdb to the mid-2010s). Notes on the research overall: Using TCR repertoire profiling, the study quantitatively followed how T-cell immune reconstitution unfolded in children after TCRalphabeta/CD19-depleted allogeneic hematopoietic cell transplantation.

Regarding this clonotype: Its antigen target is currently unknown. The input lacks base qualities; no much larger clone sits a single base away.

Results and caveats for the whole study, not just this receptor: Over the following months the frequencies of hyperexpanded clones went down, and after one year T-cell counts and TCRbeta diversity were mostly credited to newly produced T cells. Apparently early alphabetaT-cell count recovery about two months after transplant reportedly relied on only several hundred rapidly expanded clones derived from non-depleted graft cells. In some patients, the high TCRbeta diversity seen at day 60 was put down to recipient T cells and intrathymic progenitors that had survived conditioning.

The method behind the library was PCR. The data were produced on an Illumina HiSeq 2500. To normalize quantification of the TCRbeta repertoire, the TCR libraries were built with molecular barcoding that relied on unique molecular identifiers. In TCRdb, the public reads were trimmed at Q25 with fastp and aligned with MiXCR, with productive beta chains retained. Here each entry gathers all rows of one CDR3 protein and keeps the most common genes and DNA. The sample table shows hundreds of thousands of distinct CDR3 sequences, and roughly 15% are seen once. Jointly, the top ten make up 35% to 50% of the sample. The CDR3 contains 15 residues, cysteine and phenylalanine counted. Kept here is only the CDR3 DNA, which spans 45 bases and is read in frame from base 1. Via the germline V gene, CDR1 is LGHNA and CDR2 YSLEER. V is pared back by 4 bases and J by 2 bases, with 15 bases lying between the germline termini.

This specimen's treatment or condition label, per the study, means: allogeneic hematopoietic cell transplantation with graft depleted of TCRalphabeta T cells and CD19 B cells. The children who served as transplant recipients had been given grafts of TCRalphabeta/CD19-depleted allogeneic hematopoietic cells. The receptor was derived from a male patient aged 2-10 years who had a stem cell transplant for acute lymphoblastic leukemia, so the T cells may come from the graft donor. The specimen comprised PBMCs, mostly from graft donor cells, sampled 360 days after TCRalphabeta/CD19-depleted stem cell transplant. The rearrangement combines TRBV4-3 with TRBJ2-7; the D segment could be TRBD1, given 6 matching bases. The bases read TGCGCCAGCAGCCGGGAGCAGGGGACACCCTACGAGCAGTACTTC. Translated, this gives CASSREQGTPYEQYF.